This T cell receptor beta chain was identified during a study of cytomegalovirus exposure and HLA in healthy donors. Unmatched junction bases numbered 8, after V lost 5 bases and J lost 5 bases. The CDR3 spans 14 residues. Germline loops: CDR1 SGHTA, CDR2 FQGNSA. A multiplex PCR was run with 60 Vbeta primers and 13 Jbeta primers. Libraries were prepared by immunoSEQ multiplex PCR; TCRdb keeps only in-frame clonotypes and omits some of them. The sample gives 150,000 to 160,000 clones, 82% of which show up once; about 7.1% is in the top ten. The sequence came from a woman between 45 and 65 years old in good health and CMV-seropositive. This chain joins TRBV7-2 and TRBJ2-5; 7 bases are shared with TRBD2. The sequenced material came from PBMCs. The chain's CDR3 is CASSGGVAIETQYF. The CDR3, as DNA: TGTGCCAGCAGCGGGGGGGTCGCAATTGAGACCCAGTACTTC. Full variable domain (missing parts from reference TRBV7-2 and TRBJ2-5): GAGVSQSPSNKVTEKGKDVELRCDPISGHTALYWYRQSLGQGLEFLIYFQGNSAPDKSGLPSDRFSAERTGGSVSTLTIQRTQQEDSAVYLCASSGGVAIETQYFGPGTRLLVL.